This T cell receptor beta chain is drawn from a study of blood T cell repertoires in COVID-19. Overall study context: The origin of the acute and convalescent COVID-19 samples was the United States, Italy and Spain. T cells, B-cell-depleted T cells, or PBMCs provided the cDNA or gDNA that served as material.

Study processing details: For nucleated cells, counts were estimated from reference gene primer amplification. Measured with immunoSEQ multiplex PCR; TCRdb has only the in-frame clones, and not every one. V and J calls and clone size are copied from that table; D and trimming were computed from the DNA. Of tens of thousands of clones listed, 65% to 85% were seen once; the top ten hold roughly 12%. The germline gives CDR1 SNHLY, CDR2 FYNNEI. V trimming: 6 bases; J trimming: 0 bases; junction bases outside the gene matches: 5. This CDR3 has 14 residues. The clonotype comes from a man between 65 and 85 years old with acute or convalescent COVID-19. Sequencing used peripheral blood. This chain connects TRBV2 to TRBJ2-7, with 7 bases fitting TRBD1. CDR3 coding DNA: TGTGCCAGCAGCCCCGCAGGGGGCTCCTACGAGCAGTACGTC. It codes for CASSPAGGSYEQYV.